This T cell receptor beta chain was sequenced in a study of blood T cell repertoires in COVID-19 (dated by TCRdb to the early 2020s). Regarding the study in general: Collaborator samples came from the United States, Italy and Spain and covered acute and convalescent phases of COVID-19. The prospective study material was composed of cDNA or gDNA derived from T cells, B-cell-depleted T cells, or PBMCs. Subjects who had been exposed to COVID-19, were actively infected with it, or had recovered from it provided the deeply sampled blood TCRbeta repertoires that made up the dataset. The repertoires were made available in a free public database intended to serve as a resource for research on the immune response to SARS-CoV-2. Samples were obtained from the ongoing ImmuneRACE study (first 160 participants) and from about 1,300 subjects provided by 6 global collaborators. The sample metadata nearly always contained a de-identified subject ID, COVID-19 status, age in years and sex. HLA class I and class II types, where available, came from metadata supplied by the sample provider rather than from assay-based typing. General findings and caveats noted by the study authors: The quantity of clinical and demographic metadata differed by source and by participant and was supplied without curation.

Another Seattle source contributed samples from volunteer blood donors who had recovered from COVID-19. The collaborating institutions used their own protocols to collect whole blood in K2EDTA tubes. For TCRbeta analysis, collaborators shipped samples in one of three forms: frozen whole blood, isolated PBMCs, or DNA extracted from either of those sample types. TCRbeta CDR3 regions were amplified from genomic DNA using the immunoSEQ Assay, a bias-controlled multiplex PCR. The authors' pipeline ran thus. Nucleated cell counts per sample were estimated from amplification of reference gene primers within the assay. To quantify the absolute abundance of each unique TCRbeta CDR3 rearrangement, sequence reads were collapsed and filtered. For each sample, productive Simpson clonality was calculated as the square root of Simpson's diversity index across productive rearrangements. In TCRdb, the immuneACCESS table is reduced to in-frame sequences with V and J assigned. These tables do not hold every clone; where another copy was compared, an unresolved V gene accounts for under half, and the others remain unexplained. V, J and clone size are taken as reported in that table, and D and trimming were inferred from the DNA itself. The sample data list 280,000 or so clones, and around 85% of these were observed just once. Approximately 2% of the sample lies in the top ten.

The CDR3 numbers 15 residues from cysteine through phenylalanine. CDR3 DNA only is kept here, 45 bases in frame from base 1. V was cut back by 5 bases and J by 0 bases, leaving a gap of 14 bases between them. The germline V gene (reference sequence) yields MNHEY for CDR1 and SMNVEV for CDR2. Comments on this clone: The antigen it recognizes is unknown. Base quality data are lacking; no much larger clone is found one base away.

The origin of this receptor is a woman aged 30 to 39 who had recovered from COVID-19. The V and J genes are TRBV27 and TRBJ2-7; the best D guess is TRBD2, with 5 bases matching. Sequenced input: peripheral blood. The DNA reads as follows: TGTGCCAGCAGTCCCCGAGGGCTTAGCTCCTACGAGCAGTACTTC. Its protein reads: CASSPRGLSSYEQYF.